A selection of T cell receptor beta chains follows, all from one sample in a study of blood T cell repertoires in COVID-19. The table came from immunoSEQ multiplex PCR; TCRdb's copy has only in-frame clones and leaves some out. The sample contains about 140,000 clones, approximately 85% of which appear only once. The source material was PBMCs or T cells enriched from blood (not recorded which). All receptors come from a woman between 45 and 60 years old with acute COVID-19. Both conserved end residues are part of each CDR3.

TRBV19 | CASNTRGQGYNEQFF
TRBV7-2 | CASSLGAGGQNTQYF
TRBV2 | CASSIPSGASYEQYF
TRBV29-1 | CSVSFRASHYNEQFF
TRBV25-1 | CASAQGFQPQHF
TRBV30 | CAWSVKGGPNSPLHF
TRBV7-2 | CASSVSGNTDTQYF
TRBV5-1 | CASSPVRARGEQYF
TRBV5-1 | CASSSPTGTSGDTQYF
TRBV7-3 | CASSRSHGETQYF